Listed below are T cell receptor beta chains from one sample, sequenced in a study of control samples from healthy donors and cancer patients. The repertoire was sequenced with immunoSEQ multiplex PCR; TCRdb's copy has only in-frame clones and lacks some. Here the sample spans about 120,000 clones, approximately 87% being singletons. The specimen sequenced was blood. Every receptor here comes from a man aged 25-45 years in good health. Both conserved end residues are part of each CDR3. The order of the fields is J gene, clone size, V gene, D gene, CDR3 protein, CDR3 DNA. A D gene is named only where the DNA matches it firmly. Clone size is given for some rows only: seen once, a few or many times, or a class if the clone is expanded.

TRBJ1-2 | . | TRBV5-4 | TRBD1 | CASSLIGRGNGYTF | TGTGCCAGCAGCTTGATAGGCAGGGGGAATGGCTACACCTTC
TRBJ2-1 | few | TRBV3-1/TRBV3-2 | . | CASSQDRGAYNEQFF | TGTGCCAGCAGCCAAGATAGGGGTGCCTACAATGAGCAGTTCTTC
TRBJ1-2 | . | TRBV19 | . | CASSILVGLNYGYTF | TGTGCCAGTAGTATACTGGTGGGACTGAACTATGGCTACACCTTC
TRBJ2-7 | few | TRBV3-1/TRBV3-2 | . | CASSQQGSYEQYF | TGTGCCAGCAGCCAACAGGGGTCCTACGAGCAGTACTTC
TRBJ1-2 | . | TRBV16 | . | CASSQWWQGSYGYTF | TGTGCCAGCAGCCAATGGTGGCAGGGTAGCTATGGCTACACCTTC
TRBJ2-3 | . | TRBV18 | TRBD2 | CASSPGTSGGPYTQYF | TGTGCCAGCTCACCAGGGACTAGCGGGGGACCCTATACGCAGTATTTT
TRBJ1-5 | . | TRBV24-1 | . | CATSENYSNQPQHF | TGTGCCACCAGTGAAAATTATAGCAATCAGCCCCAGCATTTT
TRBJ1-5 | few | TRBV30 | . | CAWSLLQANQPQHF | TGTGCCTGGAGTCTGCTACAGGCAAATCAGCCCCAGCATTTT
TRBJ1-4 | . | TRBV5-1 | TRBD1 | CASRETGVNEKLFF | TGCGCCAGCAGGGAAACAGGGGTGAATGAAAAACTGTTTTTT
TRBJ1-1 | . | TRBV6-5 | TRBD1 | CASRFHRGDTEAFF | TGTGCCAGCAGATTTCACAGGGGGGACACTGAAGCTTTCTTT
TRBJ1-6 | . | TRBV2 | . | CASTLTSSYNSPLHF | TGTGCCAGCACTCTCACGAGCTCCTATAATTCACCCCTCCACTTT
TRBJ1-5 | few | TRBV19 | . | CASKGRGGQPQHF | TGTGCCAGTAAAGGCCGCGGAGGGCAGCCCCAGCATTTT
TRBJ1-2 | . | TRBV29-1 | TRBD1 | CSVATDREVYGYTF | TGCAGCGTTGCAACAGACAGGGAGGTCTATGGCTACACCTTC
TRBJ2-1 | . | TRBV4-2 | TRBD2 | CASSQDSRGAAYNEQFF | TGTGCCAGCAGCCAAGATTCGCGGGGGGCCGCCTACAATGAGCAGTTCTTC
TRBJ2-3 | . | TRBV15 | . | CATSRDTADTQYF | TGTGCCACCAGCAGAGATACAGCAGATACGCAGTATTTT
TRBJ1-1 | . | TRBV12-3/TRBV12-4 | TRBD1 | CASSLTGRTEAFF | TGTGCCAGCAGTTTGACAGGGCGGACTGAAGCTTTCTTT
TRBJ1-1 | . | TRBV10-3 | TRBD1 | CAISPGTANTEAFF | TGTGCCATTTCCCCCGGGACAGCCAACACTGAAGCTTTCTTT
TRBJ1-2 | . | TRBV19 | . | CASRDDSDPTNYGYTF | TGTGCCAGTCGAGACGACAGCGATCCTACTAACTATGGCTACACCTTC
TRBJ1-1 | . | TRBV2 | . | CASSENRGTEAFF | TGTGCCAGCAGTGAAAATAGGGGAACTGAAGCTTTCTTT
TRBJ1-1 | . | TRBV11-2 | . | CASSFSLGQYTEAFF | TGTGCCAGCAGCTTCAGCCTAGGACAGTACACTGAAGCTTTCTTT
TRBJ1-4 | . | TRBV25-1 | . | CASSEYPTNEKLFF | TGTGCCAGCAGTGAATATCCAACTAATGAAAAACTGTTTTTT
TRBJ1-5 | . | TRBV7-9 | TRBD1 | CASSLDTGGYQPQHF | TGTGCCAGCAGCTTAGATACAGGGGGATATCAGCCCCAGCATTTT
TRBJ1-1 | . | TRBV10-2 | . | CASRSDITEAFF | TGCGCCAGCAGGTCGGACATCACTGAAGCTTTCTTT
TRBJ1-1 | few | TRBV10-3 | . | CAIRHARKGDTEAFF | TGTGCCATCAGGCACGCCCGAAAGGGGGACACTGAAGCTTTCTTT
TRBJ2-1 | . | TRBV27 | . | CASSKGDRVSYNEQFF | TGTGCCAGCAGCAAGGGAGATAGGGTGTCCTACAATGAGCAGTTCTTC
TRBJ2-6 | . | TRBV19 | . | CASSPRGYGLGVGANVLTF | TGTGCCAGTAGTCCCCGGGGGTACGGGTTGGGGGTCGGGGCCAACGTCCTGACTTTC
TRBJ2-4 | . | TRBV12-2 | . | CASRNVGPTKNIQYF | TGTGCAAGTCGCAACGTGGGACCTACCAAAAACATTCAGTACTTC
TRBJ1-2 | . | TRBV11-2 | . | CASSPGQNYGYTF | TGTGCCAGCAGCCCAGGACAGAACTATGGCTACACCTTC
TRBJ1-1 | . | TRBV10-1 | . | CASSERGTAEAFF | TGCGCCAGCAGTGAAAGGGGGACGGCTGAAGCTTTCTTT
TRBJ1-4 | . | TRBV6-5 | . | CASSYSAGYNEKLFF | TGTGCCAGCAGTTACTCGGCAGGATATAATGAAAAACTGTTTTTT
TRBJ1-5 | . | TRBV6-1 | . | CASSENPGIQPQHF | TGTGCCAGCAGTGAAAATCCAGGGATTCAGCCCCAGCATTTT
TRBJ1-2 | . | TRBV5-1 | . | CASSLEASYGYTF | TGCGCCAGCAGCTTGGAGGCGTCATATGGCTACACCTTC
TRBJ2-3 | . | TRBV29-1 | TRBD1 | CSVREQGNPTDTQYF | TGCAGCGTTCGCGAACAGGGGAATCCCACAGATACGCAGTATTTT
TRBJ1-1 | . | TRBV5-4 | . | CASSLRGAFRTEAFF | TGTGCCAGCAGCTTACGGGGGGCGTTCAGGACTGAAGCTTTCTTT
TRBJ1-2 | . | TRBV6-5 | . | CASSYALEGTYGYTF | TGTGCCAGCAGTTACGCTCTTGAGGGAACCTATGGCTACACCTTC
TRBJ1-6 | . | TRBV6-5 | TRBD1 | CASKDRIWDNSPLHF | TGTGCCAGCAAGGACAGGATCTGGGATAATTCACCCCTCCACTTT
TRBJ1-1 | . | TRBV3-1/TRBV3-2 | . | CASSYRSNTEAFF | TGTGCCAGCAGTTACAGGAGCAACACTGAAGCTTTCTTT
TRBJ2-2 | . | TRBV7-2 | . | CASSVQYTGELFF | TGTGCCAGCAGCGTTCAGTACACCGGGGAGCTGTTTTTT